One sample yielded the 12 T cell receptor beta chains listed below, sequenced in a study of early T cells in non-severe SARS-CoV-2 infection. TCRdb reprocessed the 5' RACE reads via MiXCR and lists one record per CDR3 protein. The table lists fewer than 85,000 distinct CDR3 sequences, over 10% of them singletons. Input material: whole blood. The receptor set was obtained from an adult who was a healthcare worker with PCR-confirmed SARS-CoV-2 infection or an uninfected control (not recorded which).

In its sample, this clonotype was seen many times. The chain uses TRBV9 and TRBJ1-6; TRBD1 matches 11 bases. V lost 0 bases, J lost 7 bases, and 3 bases stayed unmatched. This CDR3 is 16 amino acids long. CDR1 is SGDLS, CDR2 YYNGEE, per germline. The CDR3 protein is CASSVGDRGLNSPLHF. The DNA of the CDR3 is TGTGCCAGCAGCGTAGGGGACAGGGGGTTGAATTCACCCCTCCACTTT.

There are a few counts of this clonotype. The chain uses TRBV5-1 and TRBJ1-4; no clear D. Germline CDR1 and CDR2: SGHRS and YFSETQ. There are 15 residues in the CDR3. Trimming left V 0 bases short and J 0 bases short, with 6 bases between. CDR3 coding DNA: TGCGCCAGCAGCTTGGGGCCTGCAACTAATGAAAAACTGTTTTTT. The encoded protein is CASSLGPATNEKLFF.

There are a few counts of this clonotype. The chain's CDR3 is CASSFESTDTQYF. As DNA, the CDR3 is TGCGCCAGCAGCTTTGAAAGCACAGATACGCAGTATTTT. V usage is TRBV5-1 and J usage is TRBJ2-3; D gene uncertain. With 2 bases removed from V and 0 bases from J, the gap between germline ends came to 4 bases. Germline assignment: CDR1 SGHRS and CDR2 YFSETQ. CDR3 length: 13 residues.

This clonotype was counted between two and nine times. This rearrangement joins TRBV14 to TRBJ1-4, with D tentatively TRBD1 (5 bases). This CDR3 is built from 16 residues. The V end was cut by 0 bases, the J end by 2 bases, with 10 bases between. The germline gives CDR1 SGHDN, CDR2 FVKESK. The DNA of the CDR3 is TGTGCCAGCAGCCAAGATGCAGGGTTGACTAATGAAAAACTGTTTTTT. It yields the protein CASSQDAGLTNEKLFF.

This clonotype has at least ten counts. V gene TRBV5-5 combines with J gene TRBJ2-7, with D tentatively TRBD1 or TRBD2 (5 bases each). The CDR3 sequence is 13 residues long. Germline V CDR1 and CDR2: SGHKS, YYEKEE (reference sequence). The V end lost 5 bases, the J end lost 2 bases, and 11 bases lay between the germline ends. CDR3 region: CASRPGPPYEQYF. CDR3 bases: TGTGCCAGCAGGCCGGGGCCTCCCTACGAGCAGTACTTC.

Ten or more counts support this clonotype. The chain couples TRBV29-1 to TRBJ1-1; 7 bases line up with TRBD1. This CDR3 contains 12 residues. J lost 1 base, V lost 6 bases, and 2 bases had no gene match. Germline V gene data show CDR1 as SQVTM and CDR2 as ANQGSEA. CDR3 sequence: CSVGDRNTEAFF. DNA of the CDR3: TGCAGCGTGGGGGACAGGAACACTGAAGCTTTCTTT.

This sequence joins TRBV25-1 and TRBJ1-1, with D unclear. Trimming left V 6 bases short and J 8 bases short, with 13 bases between. From germline, CDR1 is MGHDK and CDR2 SYGVNS. The CDR3 extends over 12 amino acids. The DNA for the CDR3 is TGTGCCAGCAGACCACCACTCGGGGAAGCTTTCTTT. It yields the protein CASRPPLGEAFF.

The chain is built from TRBV20-1 and TRBJ2-1, with 9 bases aligning to TRBD2. CDR1 is DFQATT and CDR2 is SNEGSKA in the germline V gene (reference sequence). Trimming cost V 0 bases and J 8 bases; bases outside gene matches: 17. The CDR3 consists of 18 residues. The CDR3 DNA is TGCAGTGCTAGAGATGAGTGGGCTAGCGGGACGGAGAGGGATGAGCAGTTCTTC. This translates into CSARDEWASGTERDEQFF.

V is TRBV29-1 and J is TRBJ1-1, with D perhaps matching TRBD1 (5 bases). The V gene's germline CDR1 is SQVTM and CDR2 ANQGSEA. This CDR3 spans 11 amino acids. Deletions cut 4 bases from V and 11 bases from J, with 14 bases between. The CDR3 bases are TGCAGCGTTGTGGGGGAGGGCGCGGCTTTCTTT. This codes for CSVVGEGAAFF.

This clonotype was detected ten times or more. This sequence joins TRBV6-6 and TRBJ2-2; TRBD1 agrees at 8 bases. This CDR3 spans 15 amino acids. J lost 8 bases, V lost 4 bases, and 9 bases had no gene match. CDR1 is MNHNY and CDR2 is SVGAGI in the germline V gene (reference sequence). CDR3 sequence (DNA): TGTGCCAGCAGTTCTCCGACAGGGGAACTTGGGGAGCTGTTTTTT. It codes for CASSSPTGELGELFF.

V usage is TRBV2 and J usage is TRBJ1-6, with D hard to call. With 7 bases removed from V and 0 bases from J, the gap between germline ends came to 4 bases. This CDR3 is 13 amino acids long. The germline V gene has CDR1 SNHLY and CDR2 FYNNEI. The CDR3 region is CASIGSYNSPLHF. The CDR3 DNA sequence: TGTGCCAGCATCGGCTCCTATAATTCACCCCTCCACTTT.

This clonotype showed up many times. This chain connects TRBV2 to TRBJ2-7, with 11 bases lining up with TRBD2. Germline loops: CDR1 SNHLY, CDR2 FYNNEI. This CDR3 has 17 residues. The ends lost 5 bases at V and 5 bases at J; junction bases unmatched: 14. CDR3 sequence reads: CASSRDLSLAGAHEQYF. Written as DNA, the CDR3 is TGTGCCAGCAGTCGGGACTTGTCACTAGCGGGGGCCCACGAGCAGTACTTC.